This T cell receptor (beta chain) comes out of a study of OX40 agonist ivuxolimab in advanced cancers. Study at large: Ivuxolimab, which is an agonistic anti-OX40 (CD134) antibody, was administered to the patients.

The CDR3 sequence is 15 residues long. CDR1 is SGHRS, CDR2 YFSETQ, per germline. Trimming removed 1 base at V and 1 base at J, with 8 bases between. The table came from immunoSEQ multiplex PCR; TCRdb's copy has only in-frame clones and leaves some out. The data contain approximately 70,000 clones, 85% to 90% of them singletons. Study-level results: No determination was made of the antigen specificity of the expanded peripheral T cells. Among the lowest peripheral clonal expansion occurred in 0.1-3.0 mg/kg partial responders.

About this clone itself: Its antigen is undetermined.

The chain employs TRBV5-1 and TRBJ2-2; D is perhaps TRBD1 (6 bases). The clonotype was recovered from an adult with an advanced solid tumor such as melanoma, head and neck, liver or kidney cancer. The source material was CD4+ or CD8+ T cells sorted from blood, sampled in a trial of the OX40 agonist ivuxolimab. Here the CDR3 reads CASSLTTGNTGELFF. The CDR3 DNA follows: TGCGCCAGCAGCTTGACGACAGGGAACACCGGGGAGCTGTTTTTT.